The 5 T cell receptor beta chains below were found in one sample sequenced in a study of T cell responses to AZD1222 COVID-19 vaccine. The table came from immunoSEQ multiplex PCR; TCRdb's copy has only in-frame clones and leaves some out. The sample includes roughly 180,000 clones, around 90% of them seen just once. Specimen: peripheral blood, collected 28 days after the second AZD1222 dose. The receptors come from an adult who received the AZD1222 COVID-19 vaccine.

CDR3 residues: CATSRTLGGRDMNTEAFF. The CDR3 nucleotides are TGTGCCACCAGCAGAACCCTTGGAGGGCGGGACATGAACACTGAAGCTTTCTTT. The V gene is TRBV15, the J gene TRBJ1-1; the D gene is possibly TRBD1 (6 bases). Germline assignment: CDR1 LNHNV and CDR2 YYDKDF (reference sequence). This CDR3 contains 18 residues. V shed 2 bases and J shed 0 bases, with 19 bases lying between them.

The CDR3 region has the DNA TGTGCCAGCTTAATGTCTGAAGCTTTCTTT. Translating gives CASLMSEAFF. The V call is TRBV6-5, the J call TRBJ1-1; D is undetermined. CDR3 size: 10 residues. Per the germline V gene, CDR1 is MNHEY and CDR2 is SVGAGI. Between the trimmed V and J ends, which lost 8 bases and 6 bases, there was a span of 7 bases.

This sequence joins TRBV28 and TRBJ1-3; possibly TRBD1 for D (5 bases). The length of the CDR3 is 15 residues. V lost 3 bases to trimming and J lost 1 base, with 10 bases between them. Germline V gives CDR1 MDHEN, CDR2 SYDVKM. CDR3 region: CASSFPTVSGNTIYF. In nucleotides, the CDR3 is TGTGCCAGCAGTTTCCCGACAGTTTCTGGAAACACCATATATTTT.

DNA for the CDR3: TGTGCCAGCACCCCCGGGACAGGGTATCAGCCCCAGCATTTT. Translated: CASTPGTGYQPQHF. The genes are TRBV28 and TRBJ1-5, with TRBD1 identical over 9 bases. Unmatched junction bases numbered 6, after V lost 7 bases and J lost 5 bases. CDR3 length: 14 amino acids. Germline V gives CDR1 MDHEN, CDR2 SYDVKM.

The V and J genes are TRBV7-2 and TRBJ2-7, with TRBD2 as a possible D gene (6 bases). Germline-derived CDR1 and CDR2 are SGHTA and FQGNSA. This CDR3 region has 15 residues. V was clipped by 1 base and J by 2 bases, with 12 bases between them. CDR3 DNA sequence: TGTGCCAGCAGCTTAGAAAGGGACTTCCCCTACGAGCAGTACTTC. This gives the protein CASSLERDFPYEQYF.